This T cell receptor beta chain was captured in a study of CXCR3-negative and CXCR3-positive naive CD8 T cells. The wider study: A total of 130 million or so TRB reads was generated, with about 1.5 +/- 0.3 million per library. Study-level findings and limits: Naive subsets did not differ in surface CD5, and the authors estimated TCR strength using properties of the TRB CDR3. Similar TRBV-TRBJ usage characterized naive CXCR3-negative and CXCR3-positive cells; memory cells differed. Compared with CXCR3-negative naive cells, CXCR3-positive naive cells showed more hydrophobic TRB CDR3s. Cryopreservation partially lowered CXCR3 expression, so most assays used fresh PBMCs.

Details on this clonotype: What it binds is not known.

The TRB cDNA libraries were prepared by 5' RACE with UMI labels. Using the 5' RACE reads, TCRdb records one entry per CDR3 protein without DNA. The sample has 84,000 or so distinct CDR3 sequences. Per germline, CDR1 MDHEN and CDR2 SYDVKM. This CDR3 is 16 amino acids long. Sequencing was performed on naive CXCR3+ CD8+ T cells from blood. Subset reported: CD45RO-CCR7+CD27+CD95- naive CD8+ T cells expressing CXCR3 (TNR3+). This sequence originates from a human donor in good health. Some clones in this sample may be carry-over from other donors' samples. The gene calls are TRBV28 and TRBJ1-1; lacking DNA, the TRBD1 call made by TCRdb goes unchecked. This CDR3 reads CASSLRRDRGPTEAFF.